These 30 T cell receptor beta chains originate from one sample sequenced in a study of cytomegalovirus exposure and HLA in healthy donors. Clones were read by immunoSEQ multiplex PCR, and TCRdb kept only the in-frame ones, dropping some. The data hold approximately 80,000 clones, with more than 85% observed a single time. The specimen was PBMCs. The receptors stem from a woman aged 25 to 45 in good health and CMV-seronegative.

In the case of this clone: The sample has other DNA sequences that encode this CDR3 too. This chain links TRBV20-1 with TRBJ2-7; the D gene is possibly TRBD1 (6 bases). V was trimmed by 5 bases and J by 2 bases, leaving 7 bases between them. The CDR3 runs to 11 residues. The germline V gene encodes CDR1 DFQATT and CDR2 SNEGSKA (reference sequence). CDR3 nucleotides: TGCAGTGCTCGGACAGCCTACGAGCAGTACTTC. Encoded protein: CSARTAYEQYF.

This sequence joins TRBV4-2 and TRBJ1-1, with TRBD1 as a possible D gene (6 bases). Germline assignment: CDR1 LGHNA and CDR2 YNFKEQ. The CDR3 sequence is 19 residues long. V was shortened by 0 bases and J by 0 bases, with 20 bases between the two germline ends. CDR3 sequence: CASSQEGWQGRLMNTEAFF. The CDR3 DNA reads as TGTGCCAGCAGCCAAGAGGGCTGGCAGGGGCGCCTCATGAACACTGAAGCTTTCTTT.

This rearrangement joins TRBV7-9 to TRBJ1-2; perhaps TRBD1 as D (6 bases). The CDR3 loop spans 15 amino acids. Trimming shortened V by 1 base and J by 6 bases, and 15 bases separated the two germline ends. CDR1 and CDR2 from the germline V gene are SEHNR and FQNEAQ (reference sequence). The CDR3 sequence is CASSLVQGSTDGYTF. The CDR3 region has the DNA TGTGCCAGCAGCTTAGTCCAGGGGAGTACGGATGGCTACACCTTC.

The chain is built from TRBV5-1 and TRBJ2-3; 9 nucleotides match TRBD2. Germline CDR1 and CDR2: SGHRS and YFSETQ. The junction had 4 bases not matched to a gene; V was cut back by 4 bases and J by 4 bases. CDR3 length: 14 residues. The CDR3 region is CASSLGLASDTQYF. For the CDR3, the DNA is TGCGCCAGCAGCCTTGGACTAGCGTCAGATACGCAGTATTTT.

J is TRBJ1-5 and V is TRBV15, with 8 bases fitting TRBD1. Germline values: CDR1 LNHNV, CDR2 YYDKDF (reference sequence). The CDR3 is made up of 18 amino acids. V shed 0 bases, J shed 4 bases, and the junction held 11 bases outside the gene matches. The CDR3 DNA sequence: TGTGCCACCAGCAGAGATCCATCAGGGGGCTTGGGGAATCAGCCCCAGCATTTT. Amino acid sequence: CATSRDPSGGLGNQPQHF.

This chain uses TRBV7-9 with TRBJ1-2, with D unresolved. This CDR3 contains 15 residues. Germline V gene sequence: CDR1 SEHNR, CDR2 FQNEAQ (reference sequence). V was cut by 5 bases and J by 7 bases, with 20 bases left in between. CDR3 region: CASSLRSGEVGGYTF. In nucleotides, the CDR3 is TGTGCCAGCAGCCTACGTAGCGGGGAAGTAGGTGGCTACACCTTC. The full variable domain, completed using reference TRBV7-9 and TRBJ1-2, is DTGVSQNPRHKITKRGQNVTFRCDPISEHNRLYWYRQTLGQGPEFLTYFQNEAQLEKSRLLSDRFSAERPKGSFSTLEIQRTEQGDSAMYLCASSLRSGEVGGYTFGSGTRLTVV.

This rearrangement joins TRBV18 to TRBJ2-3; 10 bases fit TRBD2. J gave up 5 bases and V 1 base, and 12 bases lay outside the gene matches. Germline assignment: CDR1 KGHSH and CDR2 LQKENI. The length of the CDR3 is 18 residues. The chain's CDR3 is CASSPLELAGGKKDTQYF. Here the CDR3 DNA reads TGTGCCAGCTCACCACTGGAATTAGCGGGAGGAAAGAAAGATACGCAGTATTTT.

CDR3 loop: CASSLVARGGQETQYF. As DNA, the CDR3 is TGTGCCAGCAGCTTGGTCGCTAGGGGGGGACAAGAGACCCAGTACTTC. V is TRBV7-2 and J is TRBJ2-5; tentatively, D is TRBD2 (7 bases). There are 16 residues in the CDR3. Trimming stripped 3 bases from V and 2 bases from J, with 16 bases between. CDR1 and CDR2 (germline): SGHTA, FQGNSA. The full variable domain, its missing parts supplied by reference TRBV7-2 and TRBJ2-5, is GAGVSQSPSNKVTEKGKDVELRCDPISGHTALYWYRQSLGQGLEFLIYFQGNSAPDKSGLPSDRFSAERTGGSVSTLTIQRTQQEDSAVYLCASSLVARGGQETQYFGPGTRLLVL.

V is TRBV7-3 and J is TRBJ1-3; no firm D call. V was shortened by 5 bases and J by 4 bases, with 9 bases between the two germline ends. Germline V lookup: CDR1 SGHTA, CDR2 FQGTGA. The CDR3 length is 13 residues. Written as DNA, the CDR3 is TGTGCCAGCAGCCCCTTACAGGGAAACACCATATATTTT. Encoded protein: CASSPLQGNTIYF.

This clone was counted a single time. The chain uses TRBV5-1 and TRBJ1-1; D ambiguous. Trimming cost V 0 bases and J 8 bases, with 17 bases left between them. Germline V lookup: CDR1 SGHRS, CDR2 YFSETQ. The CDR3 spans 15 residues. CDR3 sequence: CASSLGWSGVTEAFF. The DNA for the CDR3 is TGCGCCAGCAGCTTGGGTTGGTCGGGTGTGACGGAAGCTTTCTTT.

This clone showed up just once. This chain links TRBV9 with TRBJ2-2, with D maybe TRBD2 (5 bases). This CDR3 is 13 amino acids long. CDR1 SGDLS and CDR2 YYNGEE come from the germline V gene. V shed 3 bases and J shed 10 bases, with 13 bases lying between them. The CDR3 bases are TGTGCCAGCAGCGCTAGCTTGGCGAAGGAGCTGTTTTTT. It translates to CASSASLAKELFF.

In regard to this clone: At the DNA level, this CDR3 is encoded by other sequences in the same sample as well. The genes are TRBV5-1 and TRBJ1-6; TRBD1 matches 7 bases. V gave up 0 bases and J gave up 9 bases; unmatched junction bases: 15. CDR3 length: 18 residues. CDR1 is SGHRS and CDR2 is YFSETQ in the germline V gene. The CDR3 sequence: CASSLAVGGQAQGSPLHF. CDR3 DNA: TGCGCCAGCAGCTTGGCCGTCGGTGGACAGGCACAGGGTTCACCCCTCCACTTT.

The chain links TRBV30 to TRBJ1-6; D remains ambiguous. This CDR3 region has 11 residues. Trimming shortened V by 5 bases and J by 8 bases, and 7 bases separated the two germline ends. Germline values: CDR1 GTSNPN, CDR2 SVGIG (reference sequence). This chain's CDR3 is CAWGGYSPLHF. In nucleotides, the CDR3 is TGTGCCTGGGGAGGGTATTCACCCCTCCACTTT.

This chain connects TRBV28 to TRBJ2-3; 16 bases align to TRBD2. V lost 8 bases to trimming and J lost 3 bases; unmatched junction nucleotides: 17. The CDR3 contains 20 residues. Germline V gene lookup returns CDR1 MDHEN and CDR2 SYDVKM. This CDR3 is CASFPTKGLAGGLRTDTQYF. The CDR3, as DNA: TGTGCCAGCTTCCCCACCAAGGGACTAGCGGGGGGGCTTAGGACAGATACGCAGTATTTT. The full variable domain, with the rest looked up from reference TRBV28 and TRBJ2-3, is DVKVTQSSRYLVKRTGEKVFLECVQDMDHENMFWYRQDPGLGLRLIYFSYDVKMKEKGDIPEGYSVSREKKERFSLILESASTNQTSMYLCASFPTKGLAGGLRTDTQYFGPGTRLTVL.

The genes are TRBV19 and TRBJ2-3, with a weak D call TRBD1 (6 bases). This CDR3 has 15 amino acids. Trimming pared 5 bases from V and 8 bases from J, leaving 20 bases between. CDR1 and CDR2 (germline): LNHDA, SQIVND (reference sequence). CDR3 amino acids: CASSQGSGIIATQYF. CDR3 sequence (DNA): TGTGCCAGTAGTCAGGGGAGTGGGATAATTGCTACGCAGTATTTT.

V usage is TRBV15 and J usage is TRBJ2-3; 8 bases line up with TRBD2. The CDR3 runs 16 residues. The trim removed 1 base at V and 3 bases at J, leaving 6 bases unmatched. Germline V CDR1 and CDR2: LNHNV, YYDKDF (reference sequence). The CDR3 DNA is TGTGCCACCAGCAGAGGGAGCGGGAGCGGGACAGATACGCAGTATTTT. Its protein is CATSRGSGSGTDTQYF.

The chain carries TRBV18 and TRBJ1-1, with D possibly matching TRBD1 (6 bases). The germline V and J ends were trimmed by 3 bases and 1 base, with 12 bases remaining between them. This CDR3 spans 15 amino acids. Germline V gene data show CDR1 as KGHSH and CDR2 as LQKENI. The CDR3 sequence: CASSPRRQENTEAFF. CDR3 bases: TGTGCCAGCTCACCCCGGAGACAGGAGAACACTGAAGCTTTCTTT.

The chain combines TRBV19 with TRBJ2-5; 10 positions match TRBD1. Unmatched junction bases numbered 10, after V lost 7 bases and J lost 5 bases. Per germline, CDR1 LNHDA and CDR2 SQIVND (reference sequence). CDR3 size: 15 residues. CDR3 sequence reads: CASTALTGGWETQYF. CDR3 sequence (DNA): TGTGCCAGTACCGCCCTGACAGGGGGCTGGGAGACCCAGTACTTC.

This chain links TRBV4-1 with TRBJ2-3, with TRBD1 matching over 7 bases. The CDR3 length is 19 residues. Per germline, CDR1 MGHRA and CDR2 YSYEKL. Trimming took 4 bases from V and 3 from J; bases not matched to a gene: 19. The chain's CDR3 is CASSRRTLKPRQGTDTQYF. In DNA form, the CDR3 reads TGCGCCAGCAGCCGAAGGACGTTAAAACCCCGACAGGGTACAGATACGCAGTATTTT.

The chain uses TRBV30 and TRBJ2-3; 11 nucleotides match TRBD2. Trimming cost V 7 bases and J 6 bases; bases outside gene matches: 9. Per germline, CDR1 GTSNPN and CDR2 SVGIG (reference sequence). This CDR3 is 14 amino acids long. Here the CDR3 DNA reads TGTGCCTTCTTAGCGGGGGGGCGATGTGATACGCAGTATTTT. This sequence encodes CAFLAGGRCDTQYF.

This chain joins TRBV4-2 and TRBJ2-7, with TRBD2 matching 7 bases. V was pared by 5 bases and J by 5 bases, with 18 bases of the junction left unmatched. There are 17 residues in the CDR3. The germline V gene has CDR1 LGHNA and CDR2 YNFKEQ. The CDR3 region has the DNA TGTGCCAGCAGCGATAACCCCGCGGGAGCGGTAGGAGACGAGCAGTACTTC. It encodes CASSDNPAGAVGDEQYF.

The chain's CDR3 is CASSQLPGGGYTF. DNA of the CDR3: TGCGCCAGCAGCCAATTACCGGGTGGTGGCTACACCTTC. The V call is TRBV4-1, the J call TRBJ1-2, with unresolved D. The CDR3 covers 13 residues. V was clipped by 2 bases and J by 7 bases, with 11 bases between them. The germline V gene encodes CDR1 MGHRA and CDR2 YSYEKL.

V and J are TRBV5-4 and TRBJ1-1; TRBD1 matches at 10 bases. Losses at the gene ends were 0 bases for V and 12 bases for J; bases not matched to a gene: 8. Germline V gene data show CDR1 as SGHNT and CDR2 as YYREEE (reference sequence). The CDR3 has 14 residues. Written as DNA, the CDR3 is TGTGCCAGCAGCTTGGATCGGGACAGGGGTTCATCTTTCTTT. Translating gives CASSLDRDRGSSFF.

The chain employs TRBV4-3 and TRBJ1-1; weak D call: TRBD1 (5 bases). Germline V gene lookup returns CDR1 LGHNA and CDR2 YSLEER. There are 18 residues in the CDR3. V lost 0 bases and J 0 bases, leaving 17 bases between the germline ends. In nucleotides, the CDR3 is TGCGCCAGCAGCCAAGATGAGGTCGGGGGACTACTGAACACTGAAGCTTTCTTT. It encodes CASSQDEVGGLLNTEAFF.

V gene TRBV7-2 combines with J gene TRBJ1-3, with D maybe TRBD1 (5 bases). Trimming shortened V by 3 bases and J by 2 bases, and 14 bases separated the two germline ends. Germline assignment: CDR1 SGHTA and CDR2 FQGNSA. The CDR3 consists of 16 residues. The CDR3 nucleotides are TGTGCCAGCAGCTTGGGGGGGATAGTAACTGGAAACACCATATATTTT. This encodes CASSLGGIVTGNTIYF.

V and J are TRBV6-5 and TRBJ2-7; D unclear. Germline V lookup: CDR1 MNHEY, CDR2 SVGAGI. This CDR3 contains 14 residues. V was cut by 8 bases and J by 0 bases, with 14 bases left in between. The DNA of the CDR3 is TGTGCCAGCTCCAGGTTTGTGAGCTCCTACGAGCAGTACTTC. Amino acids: CASSRFVSSYEQYF.

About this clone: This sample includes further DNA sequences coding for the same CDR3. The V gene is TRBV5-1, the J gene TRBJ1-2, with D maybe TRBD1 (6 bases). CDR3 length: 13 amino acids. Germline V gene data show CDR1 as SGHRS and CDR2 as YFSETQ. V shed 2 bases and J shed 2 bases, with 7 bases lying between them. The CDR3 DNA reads TGCGCCAGCAGCTTAGGACAGAACTATGGCTACACCTTC. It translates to CASSLGQNYGYTF.

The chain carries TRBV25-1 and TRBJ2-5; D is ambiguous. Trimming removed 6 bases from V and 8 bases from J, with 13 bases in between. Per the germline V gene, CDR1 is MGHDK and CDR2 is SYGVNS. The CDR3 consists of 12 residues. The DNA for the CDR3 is TGTGCCAGCAGCCTATACCTGGGCACCCAGTACTTC. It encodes CASSLYLGTQYF.

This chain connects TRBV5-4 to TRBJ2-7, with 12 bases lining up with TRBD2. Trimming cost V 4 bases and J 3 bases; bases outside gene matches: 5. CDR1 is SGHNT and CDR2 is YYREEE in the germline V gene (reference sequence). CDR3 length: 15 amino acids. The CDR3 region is CASSPGLAGGYEQYF. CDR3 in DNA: TGTGCCAGCAGCCCGGGACTAGCGGGCGGCTACGAGCAGTACTTC.

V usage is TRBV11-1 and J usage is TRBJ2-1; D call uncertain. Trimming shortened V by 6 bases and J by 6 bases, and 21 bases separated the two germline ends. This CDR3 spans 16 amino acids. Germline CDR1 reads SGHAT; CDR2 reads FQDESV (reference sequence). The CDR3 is CASSIQAGLRINEQFF. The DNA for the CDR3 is TGTGCCAGCAGTATTCAGGCCGGTCTCCGAATCAATGAGCAGTTCTTC.